The 10 T cell receptor beta chains reported below all come from one sample, sequenced in a study of long-term antiretroviral therapy in people with HIV. The assay, immunoSEQ v3.0, was run at survey level. The table came from immunoSEQ multiplex PCR; TCRdb's copy has only in-frame clones and leaves some out. The sample records over 14,000 clones, around 80% being singletons. The material sequenced was unsorted PBMCs, taken 1.3 years before starting antiretroviral therapy. Receptors were obtained from a man aged 35 to 55 with HIV.

The genes are TRBV2 and TRBJ1-4; no clear D. Germline loops: CDR1 SNHLY, CDR2 FYNNEI. Deletions cut 7 bases from V and 6 bases from J, with 18 bases between. The CDR3 length is 15 residues. The chain's CDR3 is CASTDLRQLHEKLFF. CDR3 bases: TGTGCCAGCACCGACTTGAGACAACTACATGAAAAACTGTTTTTT.

The chain recombines TRBV2 with TRBJ2-7; D gene unclear. Germline-derived CDR1 and CDR2 are SNHLY and FYNNEI. Trimming removed 6 bases at V and 5 bases at J, with 14 bases between. The CDR3 consists of 13 residues. The CDR3 DNA follows: TGTGCCAGCAGCGACGGATACCTAAACGAGCAGTACTTC. It specifies CASSDGYLNEQYF.

The chain combines TRBV4-1 with TRBJ1-2, with D tentatively TRBD1 (6 bases). The CDR3 has 20 residues. V lost 0 bases, J lost 5 bases, and 28 bases lay in between. CDR1 MGHRA and CDR2 YSYEKL come from the germline V gene. The CDR3 here is CASSQDYKEYRAPTKYGYTF. Here the CDR3 DNA reads TGCGCCAGCAGCCAAGATTATAAGGAGTACAGGGCCCCGACCAAATATGGCTACACCTTC.

This rearrangement joins TRBV19 to TRBJ2-3, with D perhaps matching TRBD1 (6 bases). The CDR3 has 16 amino acids. Germline CDR1 LNHDA, CDR2 SQIVND (reference sequence). Deletions cut 1 base from V and 2 bases from J, with 13 bases between. The CDR3 region has the DNA TGTGCCAGTAGTATAGGTAGGGGGAAGAACACAGATACGCAGTATTTT. Amino acid sequence: CASSIGRGKNTDTQYF.

The rearrangement links TRBV2 to TRBJ2-5; D is uncertain. Deletions cut 8 bases from V and 5 bases from J, with 15 bases between. From germline, CDR1 is SNHLY and CDR2 FYNNEI. The CDR3 spans 13 residues. CDR3 in DNA: TGTGCCAGCTGCAGAGCAGCCTCCGAGACCCAGTACTTC. Residues: CASCRAASETQYF.

The genes are TRBV11-2 and TRBJ1-4; D not certain. CDR1 is SGHAT, CDR2 FQNNGV, per germline. V lost 5 bases to trimming and J lost 0 bases, with 10 bases between them. The length of the CDR3 is 15 residues. CDR3 nucleotides: TGTGCCAGCAGCCCCAACTTTGCAACTAATGAAAAACTGTTTTTT. Its translation is CASSPNFATNEKLFF.

This clone was seen once. The CDR3 is CASRNQLNDSPLHF. CDR3 DNA: TGTGCCAGCAGGAATCAGCTCAATGACTCACCCCTCCACTTT. V gene TRBV6-6 combines with J gene TRBJ1-6; unclear D gene. CDR3 length: 14 residues. Germline V gene data show CDR1 as MNHNY and CDR2 as SVGAGI (reference sequence). Trimming shortened V by 6 bases and J by 10 bases, and 16 bases separated the two germline ends.

This clone came up a few times. CDR3 loop: CASGGDIRRRPEAFF. Here the CDR3 DNA reads TGCGCCAGCGGAGGTGACATTCGTCGACGTCCTGAAGCTTTCTTT. This chain joins TRBV4-1 and TRBJ1-1; D gene unclear. This CDR3 comprises 15 residues. V dropped 8 bases and J dropped 6 bases, with 22 bases sitting between them. Germline V gene data show CDR1 as MGHRA and CDR2 as YSYEKL.

This clone was observed a few times. The chain recombines TRBV4-1 with TRBJ1-6; TRBD1 is a possible D gene (5 bases). The V gene's germline CDR1 is MGHRA and CDR2 YSYEKL. The ends were cut back, 1 base at V and 7 bases at J, with 11 bases in the middle. The CDR3 is 15 residues long. CDR3 sequence reads: CASSQAGRENSPLHF. CDR3 DNA sequence: TGCGCCAGCAGCCAAGCGGGACGGGAGAATTCACCCCTCCACTTT.

This chain uses TRBV6-1 with TRBJ1-1, with unresolved D. Per germline, CDR1 MNHNS and CDR2 SASEGT. V was cut by 6 bases and J by 0 bases, with 14 bases left in between. CDR3 length: 15 residues. The CDR3 nucleotides read TGTGCCAGCAGCCTAAACCGCCAATTGAACACTGAAGCTTTCTTT. Translation: CASSLNRQLNTEAFF.